This T cell receptor beta chain originates from a study of long-term antiretroviral therapy in people with HIV. The libraries were made with immunoSEQ v3.0 at survey level. The assay was immunoSEQ multiplex PCR, and TCRdb's table has in-frame clones only and misses some. The sample lists approximately 15,000 clones, 65% to 90% occurring once. Germline CDR1 LNHNV, CDR2 YYDKDF (reference sequence). The length of the CDR3 is 15 residues. Deletions cut 5 bases from V and 0 bases from J, with 8 bases between. The rearrangement links TRBV15 to TRBJ2-6; D gene ambiguous. The TCR comes from a man younger than 40 with HIV. The sample in question was unsorted PBMCs, obtained 0.4 years after starting antiretroviral therapy. This chain's CDR3 is CATSSSISGANVLTF. The CDR3, as DNA: TGTGCCACCAGCTCCTCGATCTCTGGGGCCAACGTCCTGACTTTC.